This TCR beta chain came from a study of shared clonotypes between healthy human individuals. Broader study findings: Although depth was large, rarefaction showed that sequencing of the sorted subsets was incomplete. Shared clonotypes across all four donors exceeded non-shared ones in generation probability. Among the subsets, naive ones generally showed larger estimated richness than memory ones.

This clone was seen once. Its antigen remains unknown. Selected positively for CCR7 and CD45RO-negative, naive CD8 cells excluded terminally differentiated effector memory CD45RA+ cells. Every donor, a Caucasian adult, lived in Nashville, Tennessee. Per the germline V gene, CDR1 is MNHEY and CDR2 is SMNVEV (reference sequence). The CDR3 runs 13 residues. Trimming pared 6 bases from V and 10 bases from J, leaving 16 bases between. TCRdb's copy holds only in-frame clones and misses some; the assay was immunoSEQ multiplex PCR. In the table there are around 2,000,000 clones, about 95% of which are singletons.

Sequencing used naive CD8+ T cells sorted from blood. The chain has TRBV27 and TRBJ2-1, with TRBD2 as a possible D gene (6 bases). The clonotype was recovered from a man aged 18 to 35 in good health. The CDR3 region has the DNA TGTGCCAGCAGCTGGGACTCCTTGGGGGAGCAGTTCTTC. Its translation is CASSWDSLGEQFF.